This TCR beta chain was recovered during a study of cytomegalovirus exposure and HLA in healthy donors listed by TCRdb under 2017. As for the study more broadly: In an earlier analysis of fewer than 750 of the donors, approximately 260 Gb of sequence data and just under 120 million unique TCR beta sequences from about 190 million T cells were reported. An early release covering 550 to 700 HLA-typed donors comprised about 300 gigabases of sequencing data and around 85 million unique TCR sequences. Of the roughly 400 genotyped donors, over 65% fell in the genetic ancestry cluster associated with self-reported Caucasian donors. The study aimed to test whether signatures of past pathogen exposure could be identified by cataloging public T cell receptors. The study used immunosequencing to profile the T cell repertoires of 666 subjects and linked those repertoires to cytomegalovirus serostatus. Along with the roughly 670-subject first cohort, a separate validation cohort of some 130 different subjects was used. To predict cytomegalovirus infection status, the study combined high-throughput TCR immunosequencing, statistical association of individual TCRs with disease status, and machine learning. A later analysis re-examined previously published TCR beta repertoires from several hundred donors and added high-resolution HLA genotyping to investigate patterns of TCR occurrence. The later analysis used no new phenotypic data to find candidate immune exposures, relying instead on TCR beta sequences and their occurrence across donors. An earlier analysis of more than 450 of the donors used high-throughput TCR beta sequencing to judge whether each TCR beta V gene segment behaved as functional or pseudogenic. Donor age, sex, ethnicity and CMV serostatus were compiled alongside the repertoire data. A later genetic analysis took genome-wide SNP genotypes for about three fifths of the 666 donors and used that subset as a discovery cohort. Every discovery cohort repertoire had been produced on one sequencing platform. HLA typing included class I and class II loci at four-digit resolution. The number of donors typed differed by locus, with roughly 629-640 for A, B, C, DRB1 and DQB1, around 520 for DQA1, approximately 570 for DPA1, and around 450 for DPB1. Because of strong linkage in the cohort, five DR-DQ haplotypes were treated as single units for association and clustering. On average, around 230,000 unique TCR beta nucleotide sequences were sequenced per donor among 350 to 400 genotyped donors of the cohort, with roughly 18% of those sequences being non-productive. What the authors observed across the whole study: In a later analysis, HLA-associated TCR beta chains were found to be more clonally expanded and to have lower generation probabilities than equally common non-associated chains. According to a later genetic analysis, donors in an Asian-associated ancestry cluster had fewer N-insertions in productive TCRs than the approximately 650-donor mean. Most CMV-associated TCR beta chains appeared to be HLA-restricted in a later analysis, and the HLA associations seemed to be driven largely by CMV exposure. Linkage disequilibrium might explain the correlated functional status among segregating V segments, but an unknown experimental factor could not be excluded. CMV serostatus was the only immune exposure information available for the cohort. At a false discovery rate of 0.05, a later analysis linked about 16,000 TCR beta sequences to specific HLA alleles. Because HLA typing was missing for some donors at each locus, association tests included only the typed subset. The study gave a list of about 160 TCR beta chains associated with cytomegalovirus. Because counts were too low, roughly 16 rarely observed V segments, including chromosome 9 orphons, were left out of the earlier analysis of several hundred of the donors. Most TCR sequences were observed very rarely across donors, whereas some public TCRs were present in many individuals. Strong co-occurrence of HLA alleles, especially DR and DQ, made assigning TCR associations to individual alleles difficult. Several of the top co-occurrence clusters appeared to be linked to parvovirus B19, influenza, CMV and Epstein-Barr virus, according to a later analysis. Because the 87-base-pair reads could not distinguish some IMGT-functional V segments, including TRBV6-2 and TRBV6-3, those segments were excluded. A group of highly shared sequence variants was considered likely to be a technical artifact of the sequencing pipeline. In an earlier analysis of around 600 of the donors, most TCR beta V segments were observed in productive rearrangements about 90% or about 30% of the time, broadly matching IMGT annotations. The cohort was sequenced for TCR beta chains only, and without alpha or paired-chain data the features that could be detected were limited. The authors suggested that the approach could potentially be generalized to other disease states and immunological phenotypes. Sequencing depth was assumed to be roughly uniform across donors in the presence/absence analyses, though that assumption may not hold. According to a later analysis, TCR association rates differed among HLA loci, with DRB1 alleles showing the most associated TCRs and HLA-C alleles showing the fewest. A few of the identified cytomegalovirus-associated TCR beta chains were confirmed in vitro to be specific for cytomegalovirus antigens. The classifier was reported to diagnose cytomegalovirus status with high specificity and sensitivity in both the original cohort and the validation cohort. An association between a missense DCLRE1C variant and V-gene and J-gene trimming of TCR beta chains was found in a later genetic analysis and replicated in an independent cohort. A further reported finding was that TCR beta sequences accurately predicted the HLA-A and HLA-B alleles for most subjects in the first cohort.

The CDR1 and CDR2 encoded by the germline V gene (reference sequence) are GTSNPN and SVGIG. A distance of 17 bases separates the germline ends of V and J, which lose 3 bases and 6 bases respectively. The CDR3 sequence holds 14 residues, the cysteine and phenylalanine included. Of all the DNA, just the CDR3 is kept, 42 bases in frame from base 1. Preparation of the library involved the immunoSEQ multiplex PCR assay. For the multiplex PCR, a mixture combining 60 forward primers for TCR Vbeta segments and 13 reverse primers for TCR Jbeta segments was used. The CDR3 region of rearranged TCR beta genes was amplified from genomic DNA with a multiplex PCR assay. Amplified TCR beta libraries were sequenced as 87-base-pair reads on the Illumina HiSeq System. For the original study's pipeline: A later analysis tallied around 82 million unique TCR beta chains across the 640 or so repertoires, and approximately 11 million of those chains were shared by two or more donors. Raw reads were error-corrected and collapsed into unique sequences with a nearest-neighbor algorithm that merged closely related sequences to remove PCR and sequencing errors. Alignment of CDR3 sequences to IMGT reference sequences was used to assign V, D and J gene segments. For a sequence to be retained, a match of at least six nucleotides to both a V gene segment and a J gene segment was required. Rearrangements were classified as productive when the CDR3 lacked stop codons and remained in frame with V and J, and all other rearrangements were classified as non-productive. Following IMGT convention, CDR3 was defined as the stretch from the second conserved V-encoded cysteine to the conserved J-encoded phenylalanine. Sequences without an unambiguous match to a single V gene segment were excluded from the earlier analysis of about 640 of the donors. An earlier analysis of roughly 590 of the donors called V segments functional above 56.7% productive rearrangements and segregating when the between-donor standard deviation exceeded 5%. A statistical classification framework was built to diagnose cytomegalovirus status from the catalog of TCR beta chain sequences. V and J gene assignment, in a later analysis, came from comparing TCR nucleotide sequences with IMGT/GENE-DB human TR gene sequences. Using the TCRdist pipeline, a later analysis assigned CDR3 sequences along with most-parsimonious VDJ recombination scenarios. In a later analysis, every TCR beta chain was defined by the combination of its CDR3 amino acid sequence and its V-gene family, and reads without a unique V-gene family were dropped. A later analysis removed several hundred highly shared, low-generation-probability nucleotide sequences to deal with suspected cross-contamination and a sequencing artifact. For each public chain, a later analysis derived a clonal expansion index from normalized ranks of inferred template counts within each repertoire. In a later analysis, generation probabilities were computed with a VDJ recombination model fitted to out-of-frame rearrangements, and the resulting probabilities were checked against IGoR. A later analysis scored TCR-TCR, TCR-HLA and TCR-CMV co-occurrence with hypergeometric tests, applying a repertoire-size bias correction to TCR pairs. False discovery rates were estimated in a later analysis by permuting HLA or CMV assignments 20 times. A later analysis grouped co-occurring TCRs with DBSCAN, adding TCRdist sequence similarity when clustering within HLA-allele-positive subsets. Co-occurrence clustering excluded repertoires with fewer than 30,000 or more than 120,000 public chains, plus five with anomalous nucleotide sharing. Imported from immuneACCESS, the table was reduced by TCRdb to in-frame sequences with V and J called. These copies leave out some clones; in studies compared against another copy, an unresolved V gene accounts for under half, and the cause of the remainder is not known. V, J and clone size were drawn from that table, and D and trimming were deduced from the DNA. The sample table shows 70,000 to 100,000 clones, and roughly 80% are seen once. Jointly, the top ten make up approximately 29% of the sample.

The cohort consisted of 666 healthy bone marrow donors. At the time of sampling, every cohort member was nominally healthy, though immune exposures that went unrecorded were likely present. The donor tested CMV seropositive, placing the donor among the 290 or so seropositive members of the cohort. Every donor gave a peripheral blood sample, and the peripheral blood mononuclear cells from that sample were used for TCR beta sequencing. The Qiagen DNeasy Blood Extraction Kit was used to extract genomic DNA from the blood cell samples. A word on this clone: This clone's antigen is unknown. Base qualities are not provided; no much larger clone lies one nucleotide away.

This TCR was recovered from a man aged 45-60 years in good health and CMV-seropositive. The material sequenced was PBMCs. The V and J genes are TRBV30 and TRBJ1-2; the D gene remains uncertain. The nucleotide sequence is given as TGTGCCTGGAGACCGACAACCCTGCTTGATGGCTACACCTTC. It translates as CAWRPTTLLDGYTF.